The 24 T cell receptor beta chains reported below all come from one sample, sequenced in a study of preoperative IRX-2 immunotherapy in early breast cancer. Profiled with immunoSEQ multiplex PCR; TCRdb holds only in-frame clones, not every one. The profile shows tens of thousands of clones, about four fifths of them singletons. Indicated treatment: preoperative locoregional IRX-2 cytokine immunotherapy. This specimen consisted of lymph node tissue, obtained before IRX-2 immunotherapy. The receptors were sampled from a human donor with breast cancer.

This clone was recorded a few times. The chain recombines TRBV6-8 with TRBJ1-1, with D hard to call. Trimming took 5 bases from V and 8 from J, leaving 12 bases between them. This CDR3 is built from 12 residues. Looked up from germline, CDR1 is MNHGY and CDR2 is SAAAGT. The CDR3 coding sequence is TGTGCCAGCAGTCGGGATTCTTTAGAAGCTTTCTTT. It encodes CASSRDSLEAFF.

This clone is medium-sized by share. The chain joins TRBV11-3 to TRBJ2-1; either TRBD1 or TRBD2 may fit D (5 bases each). Looked up from germline, CDR1 is SGHNT and CDR2 is YENEEA. This CDR3 contains 16 residues. Trimming cost V 3 bases and J 4 bases, with 16 bases left between them. CDR3 in amino acids: CASSLDRGATYNEQFF. The CDR3 region has the DNA TGTGCCAGCAGCTTGGATAGAGGGGCTACTTACAATGAGCAGTTCTTC.

The chain uses TRBV15 and TRBJ1-5; 7 nucleotides match TRBD1. In germline, CDR1 is LNHNV, CDR2 YYDKDF (reference sequence). There are 18 residues in the CDR3. V dropped 0 bases and J dropped 0; count of bases not matched to a gene: 8. CDR3 DNA sequence: TGTGCCACCAGCAGAGATAGACAGGGCCATTATAGCAATCAGCCCCAGCATTTT. Translation: CATSRDRQGHYSNQPQHF.

The gene calls are TRBV28 and TRBJ2-5, with 8 bases that match TRBD2. J gave up 6 bases and V 5 bases, and 2 bases lay outside the gene matches. CDR1 and CDR2 (germline): MDHEN, SYDVKM. There are 12 residues in the CDR3. The CDR3 protein is CASSVAGQTQYF. For the CDR3, the DNA is TGTGCCAGCAGTGTAGCGGGGCAGACCCAGTACTTC.

In its sample, this clone is medium-sized. The V gene is TRBV19, the J gene TRBJ2-7, with D possibly matching TRBD2 (6 bases). CDR3 length: 15 amino acids. Germline V CDR1 and CDR2: LNHDA, SQIVND (reference sequence). V was cut by 6 bases and J by 4 bases, with 19 bases left in between. The DNA of the CDR3 is TGTGCCAGTAGGCTAGCGCAAGCGACTTTATACGAGCAGTACTTC. Its translation: CASRLAQATLYEQYF.

The chain employs TRBV18 and TRBJ2-3; TRBD2 agrees at 7 bases. In germline, CDR1 is KGHSH, CDR2 LQKENI. J was trimmed by 10 bases and V by 1 base; bases with no gene match: 8. The CDR3 covers 14 residues. CDR3 residues: CASSPRDSGRSQYF. The CDR3 coding sequence is TGTGCCAGCTCACCACGGGATAGCGGGCGCTCGCAGTATTTT.

This chain links TRBV6-8 with TRBJ1-4; unclear D gene. Trimming pared 0 bases from V and 7 bases from J, leaving 9 bases between. The germline CDR1 and CDR2 sequences are MNHGY and SAAAGT. The CDR3 runs to 14 residues. The CDR3 spells CASSYSTQAEKLFF. The CDR3 region has the DNA TGTGCCAGCAGTTACTCGACGCAGGCTGAAAAACTGTTTTTT.

The chain couples TRBV19 to TRBJ1-1; D gene unclear. This CDR3 spans 14 amino acids. The V end was cut by 1 base, the J end by 3 bases, with 9 bases between. Germline CDR1 and CDR2: LNHDA and SQIVND (reference sequence). CDR3 DNA sequence: TGTGCCAGTAGTATAGCGAGATCCCACACTGAAGCTTTCTTT. Translated: CASSIARSHTEAFF.

The chain links TRBV11-3 to TRBJ1-3, with a tentative D call TRBD1 (5 bases). The germline V and J ends were trimmed by 6 bases and 0 bases, with 18 bases remaining between them. The CDR3 sequence is 17 residues long. Germline values: CDR1 SGHNT, CDR2 YENEEA. CDR3 DNA sequence: TGTGCCAGCAGTTCCCAAGAGATGGGGCTCTCTGGAAACACCATATATTTT. Translation: CASSSQEMGLSGNTIYF.

The chain carries TRBV5-1 and TRBJ2-1; D may be TRBD1 (6 bases). The CDR3 consists of 15 residues. Looked up from germline, CDR1 is SGHRS and CDR2 is YFSETQ. The V end lost 4 bases, the J end lost 1 base, and 12 bases lay between the germline ends. The CDR3 sequence: CASSLRQDSYNEQFF. The CDR3 DNA reads TGCGCCAGCAGCCTCAGACAGGATTCCTACAATGAGCAGTTCTTC.

This chain links TRBV28 with TRBJ2-7, with D perhaps TRBD1 or TRBD2 (6 bases each). V lost 6 bases, J lost 4 bases, and 10 bases lay in between. CDR3 size: 12 residues. Germline assignment: CDR1 MDHEN and CDR2 SYDVKM. The chain's CDR3 is CASREGGYEQYF. The CDR3 region has the DNA TGTGCCAGCAGGGAAGGGGGGTACGAGCAGTACTTC.

The rearrangement joins TRBV6-8 to TRBJ2-2; D assignment may be TRBD1 or TRBD2 (5 bases each). The CDR3 is made up of 18 amino acids. Per the germline V gene, CDR1 is MNHGY and CDR2 is SAAAGT. The V gene lost 4 bases and the J gene lost 1 base, with 19 bases spanning the gap. CDR3 DNA: TGTGCCAGCAGTTCTCACCGCTGGGACCCGGGGAACACCGGGGAGCTGTTTTTT. It translates to CASSSHRWDPGNTGELFF.

The chain combines TRBV7-4 with TRBJ1-1; D is perhaps TRBD1 (6 bases). Trimming stripped 5 bases from V and 2 bases from J, with 15 bases between. This CDR3 comprises 15 residues. Germline CDR1 and CDR2: SGHVT and SQSDAQ. The CDR3 DNA sequence: TGTGCCAGCAGCGCGGGAGGACAGAGAAACACTGAAGCTTTCTTT. This sequence encodes CASSAGGQRNTEAFF.

V usage is TRBV30 and J usage is TRBJ1-3, with 7 bases matching TRBD1. This CDR3 is 14 amino acids long. V dropped 4 bases and J dropped 0; count of bases not matched to a gene: 3. Germline V lookup: CDR1 GTSNPN, CDR2 SVGIG (reference sequence). DNA for the CDR3: TGTGCCTGGAAGACAGGGATCTCTGGAAACACCATATATTTT. It translates to CAWKTGISGNTIYF.

The chain recombines TRBV11-3 with TRBJ2-1; 8 positions match TRBD2. The CDR3 contains 17 residues. Germline CDR1 SGHNT, CDR2 YENEEA. V was clipped by 0 bases and J by 10 bases; unmatched bases: 14. The CDR3 DNA reads TGTGCCAGCAGCTTAGATATTAGCGGGACGGGGGGTCGAGAGCAGTTCTTC. This encodes CASSLDISGTGGREQFF.

V is TRBV6-8 and J is TRBJ1-1, with 9 positions matching TRBD1. V was pared by 6 bases and J by 4 bases, with 9 bases of the junction left unmatched. CDR1 and CDR2 from the germline V gene are MNHGY and SAAAGT. CDR3 size: 15 residues. The CDR3 coding sequence is TGTGCCAGCAGCTCGGCGGGACAGGGCGGCACTGAAGCTTTCTTT. Amino acids: CASSSAGQGGTEAFF.

The V and J genes are TRBV5-1 and TRBJ2-2; 8 positions match TRBD1. Germline loops: CDR1 SGHRS, CDR2 YFSETQ. J lost 1 base, V lost 0 bases, and 5 bases had no gene match. CDR3 length equals 17 residues. CDR3 region: CASSLDLGQGNTGELFF. The CDR3 coding sequence is TGCGCCAGCAGCTTGGATCTCGGACAGGGGAACACCGGGGAGCTGTTTTTT. Full variable domain (remainder filled in from reference TRBV5-1 and TRBJ2-2): KAGVTQTPRYLIKTRGQQVTLSCSPISGHRSVSWYQQTPGQGLQFLFEYFSETQRNKGNFPGRFSGRQFSNSRSEMNVSTLELGDSALYLCASSLDLGQGNTGELFFGEGSRLTVL.

The chain recombines TRBV11-3 with TRBJ2-7; D not resolved. The V gene lost 1 base and the J gene lost 4 bases, with 11 bases spanning the gap. There are 14 residues in the CDR3. Germline CDR1 is SGHNT and CDR2 is YENEEA. The CDR3 sequence is CASSLVGIRYEQYF. The CDR3 DNA is TGTGCCAGCAGCTTAGTAGGGATTAGGTACGAGCAGTACTTC.

The chain employs TRBV10-3 and TRBJ2-2; D not resolved. Germline V CDR1 and CDR2: ENHRY, SYGVKD. CDR3 length: 13 residues. V lost 10 bases and J lost 7, with 16 bases in between. CDR3 region: CASAVLRDGELFF. The CDR3 DNA reads as TGTGCCAGCGCAGTCCTCCGCGACGGGGAGCTGTTTTTT.

This CDR3 is CASTSTRTRRGTSPGNTIYF. The CDR3 nucleotides are TGTGCCAGCACGTCTACCCGCACGCGGCGGGGGACAAGTCCTGGAAACACCATATATTTT. This rearrangement joins TRBV18 to TRBJ1-3, with D perhaps TRBD1 (6 bases). Germline values: CDR1 KGHSH, CDR2 LQKENI. The length of the CDR3 is 20 residues. The germline V and J ends were trimmed by 8 bases and 2 bases, with 31 bases remaining between them.

The rearrangement links TRBV18 to TRBJ1-3; tentative D call: TRBD1 (5 bases). Germline V CDR1 and CDR2: KGHSH, LQKENI. The V end lost 4 bases, the J end lost 0 bases, and 13 bases lay between the germline ends. The CDR3 totals 16 residues. The CDR3 region has the DNA TGTGCCAGCTCACGGGGGACGGATCCCTCTGGAAACACCATATATTTT. Residues: CASSRGTDPSGNTIYF.

The CDR3 spells CASSQEAANYGYTF. Written as DNA, the CDR3 is TGCGCCAGCAGCCAAGAAGCAGCTAACTATGGCTACACCTTC. The genes are TRBV4-1 and TRBJ1-2, with no clear D. The germline V and J ends were trimmed by 0 bases and 0 bases, with 5 bases remaining between them. The CDR3 length is 14 residues. Germline assignment: CDR1 MGHRA and CDR2 YSYEKL.

The genes are TRBV11-3 and TRBJ1-3, with D perhaps matching TRBD1 (6 bases). This CDR3 spans 15 amino acids. Germline V CDR1 and CDR2: SGHNT, YENEEA. The V and J ends lost 3 bases and 4 bases respectively, with 13 bases between them. The CDR3 DNA reads TGTGCCAGCAGCTTGGACAGAGCGGGCGGAAACACCATATATTTT. It is translated as CASSLDRAGGNTIYF.

The chain couples TRBV5-1 to TRBJ1-4; D is uncertain. This CDR3 comprises 15 residues. Germline V CDR1 and CDR2: SGHRS, YFSETQ. Trimming left V 0 bases short and J 5 bases short, with 11 bases between. The CDR3 region is CASSLDGLGNEKLFF. The CDR3 DNA reads as TGCGCCAGCAGCTTGGACGGCTTGGGGAATGAAAAACTGTTTTTT. Together with reference TRBV5-1 and TRBJ1-4, the CDR3 gives the full variable domain: KAGVTQTPRYLIKTRGQQVTLSCSPISGHRSVSWYQQTPGQGLQFLFEYFSETQRNKGNFPGRFSGRQFSNSRSEMNVSTLELGDSALYLCASSLDGLGNEKLFFGSGTQLSVL.